This T cell receptor (beta chain) was captured in a study of blood T cell repertoires in COVID-19. Study summary: COVID-19 samples, acute and convalescent, were from the United States, Italy and Spain. The cDNA or gDNA used as material had been derived from T cells, B-cell-depleted T cells, or PBMCs.

This clone was observed once. There are 13 residues in the CDR3. V was clipped by 7 bases and J by 1 base; unmatched bases: 4. Germline CDR1 and CDR2: SQVTM and ANQGSEA. Here immunoSEQ multiplex PCR was the method, and the copy in TCRdb shows in-frame clones only, minus some. The table includes about 70,000 clones, around nine tenths detected once. Sequencing was done on a sample of peripheral blood. The rearrangement links TRBV29-1 to TRBJ2-5; 9 nucleotides align to TRBD2. This receptor was obtained from a woman between 18 and 30 years old with acute or convalescent COVID-19. The CDR3 sequence is CSAPLAGQETQYF. The CDR3 DNA reads TGCAGCGCACCACTAGCGGGCCAAGAGACCCAGTACTTC. Full variable domain (outside the CDR3, taken from reference TRBV29-1 and TRBJ2-5): SAVISQKPSRDICQRGTSLTIQCQVDSQVTMMFWYRQQPGQSLTLIATANQGSEATYESGFVIDKFPISRPNLTFSTLTVSNMSPEDSSIYLCSAPLAGQETQYFGPGTRLLVL.